The sequence of this TCR beta chain was determined in a study of blood T cell repertoires in COVID-19. The overall study: Sites in the United States, Italy and Spain provided acute and convalescent COVID-19 samples. Sample material is recorded as cDNA or gDNA derived from T cells, B-cell-depleted T cells, or PBMCs.

The CDR3 runs 14 residues. CDR1 is GTSNPN and CDR2 is SVGIG in the germline V gene (reference sequence). V was shortened by 0 bases and J by 2 bases, with 8 bases between the two germline ends. Here immunoSEQ multiplex PCR was the method, and the copy in TCRdb shows in-frame clones only, minus some. The sample yields 190,000 or so clones, 80% to 85% seen once. Adults between roughly 18 and 90 years of age took part from approximately 24 US areas. This clone was found once. The specimen was PBMCs or T cells enriched from blood (not recorded which). This TCR was recovered from a man aged 35 to 55 who had recovered from COVID-19. V gene TRBV30 combines with J gene TRBJ1-3; no clear D. In DNA, the CDR3 is TGTGCCTGGAGTGTACGGGGAGCTGGAAACACCATATATTTT. Its protein product is CAWSVRGAGNTIYF.